This T cell receptor beta chain was identified during a study of CD8+ T cells in alopecia areata. Study-level background: Oral tofacitinib (5 to 10 mg twice daily) was administered to treated patients.

Whole-study results and caveats: Mouse data revealed clearer TCR sharing than patient data did, a gap possibly tied to HLA.

Documented treatment: oral pan-JAK inhibitor, 5-10 mg twice daily. On this clone: Its specificity is not known.

Trimming shortened V by 2 bases and J by 0 bases, and 14 bases separated the two germline ends. Germline CDR1 and CDR2: SGHRS and YFSETQ. This CDR3 contains 17 residues. Sequencing relied on a cDNA template that was reverse transcribed from extracted RNA. Measured with immunoSEQ multiplex PCR; TCRdb has only the in-frame clones, and not every one. The table has 130,000 or so clones, around 83% seen once; the top ten hold less than 15%. The material sequenced was CD8+ T cells sorted from blood, taken at week 4, from a patient treated with tofacitinib. This sequence originates from a human donor with alopecia areata. The V gene is TRBV5-1, the J gene TRBJ2-2, with D possibly TRBD1 on 6 matching bases. CDR3 in DNA: TGCGCCAGCAGCTTCACCTACAGGGCCGCGAACACCGGGGAGCTGTTTTTT. Translation: CASSFTYRAANTGELFF. The full variable domain, completed using reference TRBV5-1 and TRBJ2-2, is KAGVTQTPRYLIKTRGQQVTLSCSPISGHRSVSWYQQTPGQGLQFLFEYFSETQRNKGNFPGRFSGRQFSNSRSEMNVSTLELGDSALYLCASSFTYRAANTGELFFGEGSRLTVL.